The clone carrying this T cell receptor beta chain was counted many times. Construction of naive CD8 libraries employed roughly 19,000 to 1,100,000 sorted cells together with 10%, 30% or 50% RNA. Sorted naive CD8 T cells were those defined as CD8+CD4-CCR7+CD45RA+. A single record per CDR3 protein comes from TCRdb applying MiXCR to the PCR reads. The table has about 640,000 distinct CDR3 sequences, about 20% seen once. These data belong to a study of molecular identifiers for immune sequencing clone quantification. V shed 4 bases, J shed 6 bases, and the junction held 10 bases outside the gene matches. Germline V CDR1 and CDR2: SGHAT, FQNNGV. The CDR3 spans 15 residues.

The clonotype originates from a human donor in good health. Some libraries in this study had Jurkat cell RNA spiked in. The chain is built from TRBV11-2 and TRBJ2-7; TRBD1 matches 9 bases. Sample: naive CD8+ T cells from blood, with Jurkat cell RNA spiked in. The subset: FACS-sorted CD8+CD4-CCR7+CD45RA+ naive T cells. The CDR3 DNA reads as TGTGCCAGCAGCTCCGGGACAGGGAGTTTGATCGAGCAGTACTTC. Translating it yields CASSSGTGSLIEQYF.